This entry lists 7 T cell receptor beta chains sequenced from one sample in a study of T-cell memory formation after mild COVID-19. MiXCR was run by TCRdb on the 5' RACE reads, yielding one entry per CDR3 protein. This sample has about 470,000 distinct CDR3 sequences, with 18% found just once. Specimen: PBMCs or a T cell subset sorted from them (not recorded which). The receptors were sampled from an adult woman who had mild COVID-19 (a few samples of this study predate the infection). Cell type and time point are not known.

The chain uses TRBV5-1 and TRBJ1-6, with D possibly TRBD1 on 6 matching bases. The V gene's germline CDR1 is SGHRS and CDR2 YFSETQ. Trimming shortened V by 3 bases and J by 8 bases, and 21 bases separated the two germline ends. The CDR3 is 17 amino acids. In DNA, the CDR3 is TGCGCCAGCAGCTGGAGGCCCAGACAGGATGGGGATTCACCCCTCCACTTT. Translated, it gives CASSWRPRQDGDSPLHF.

V and J are TRBV20-1 and TRBJ2-7; D call uncertain. The CDR3 contains 14 residues. Trimming removed 3 bases at V and 6 bases at J, with 18 bases between. Germline V gene lookup returns CDR1 DFQATT and CDR2 SNEGSKA (reference sequence). As DNA, the CDR3 is TGCAGTGCTAGCAGGCACGTAGCAGTTCTCGAGCAGTACTTC. It translates to CSASRHVAVLEQYF.

This clonotype was detected ten times or more. V gene TRBV5-6 combines with J gene TRBJ2-5; TRBD1 matches 7 bases. Germline CDR1 reads SGHDT; CDR2 reads YYEEEE. CDR3 length equals 15 residues. Trimming cost V 2 bases and J 1 base; bases outside gene matches: 5. In nucleotides, the CDR3 is TGTGCCAGCAGCTTACCAGGGGGAGTCCAAGAGACCCAGTACTTC. Encoded protein: CASSLPGGVQETQYF.

This sequence joins TRBV27 and TRBJ2-7; D gene ambiguous. CDR1 MNHEY and CDR2 SMNVEV come from the germline V gene (reference sequence). This CDR3 is 13 amino acids long. Deletions cut 3 bases from V and 2 bases from J, with 8 bases between. The CDR3 loop reads CASSFGFAYEQYF. In DNA, the CDR3 is TGTGCCAGCAGTTTCGGCTTTGCCTACGAGCAGTACTTC.

This chain uses TRBV19 with TRBJ1-2; TRBD1 aligns across 10 bases. The trim removed 9 bases at V and 7 bases at J, leaving 2 bases unmatched. CDR3 length: 11 residues. The germline V gene encodes CDR1 LNHDA and CDR2 SQIVND (reference sequence). The CDR3 nucleotides are TGTGCCAGCCGGACAGGGGGTGGCTACACCTTC. Protein: CASRTGGGYTF.

The chain employs TRBV12-3 or TRBV12-4 and TRBJ1-2, with TRBD1 matching over 9 bases. The CDR3 has 15 amino acids. V lost 5 bases, J lost 4 bases, and 8 bases stayed unmatched. The CDR3 DNA reads TGTGCCAGCAGTAACCCGGACAGGGGTGGCTATGGCTACACCTTC. This sequence encodes CASSNPDRGGYGYTF.

V usage is TRBV18 and J usage is TRBJ1-1; D gene unclear. Germline-derived CDR1 and CDR2 are KGHSH and LQKENI. The CDR3 runs 15 residues. Trimming cost V 0 bases and J 1 base, with 9 bases left between them. The CDR3: CASSPPSRSNTEAFF. The CDR3 DNA sequence: TGTGCCAGCTCACCACCCTCAAGATCGAACACTGAAGCTTTCTTT. Full variable domain (missing parts from reference TRBV18 and TRBJ1-1): NAGVMQNPRHLVRRRGQEARLRCSPMKGHSHVYWYRQLPEEGLKFMVYLQKENIIDESGMPKERFSAEFPKEGPSILRIQQVVRGDSAAYFCASSPPSRSNTEAFFGQGTRLTVV.